Reported below is one T cell receptor beta chain. Its antigen is not yet known. Qualities for individual bases were not recorded, and no much larger clone is one base off. These data are taken from a study of beta chain features in type 1 diabetes listed by TCRdb under 2018. As for the study more broadly: Mean age, gender distribution, total cell number and subset yield did not differ between patients and healthy donors. A total of 107,917,701 sorted cells were examined across all samples, and the number of cells per subset was strongly correlated with RNA yield. In the study, recently diagnosed type 1 diabetes patients and matched healthy donors were compared on the TCRB repertoires of their sorted circulating CD4+ T cell subsets. Regulatory and stem cell-like memory subsets were obtained from only 8 patients and roughly eight healthy donors, while naive and central memory subsets were obtained from all 30 or so donors.

The entire amount of isolated RNA was reverse transcribed using the High Capacity cDNA Reverse Transcription Kit, so the sequenced TCRB transcripts were expressed ones. Deep immunoSEQ sequencing was performed on naive, central memory and regulatory T cell samples, with an average of approximately 3.9 million total reads per sample. Sorted cells were lysed in RLT buffer and RNA was extracted with DNase-treated RNeasy Micro or Mini kits, depending on cell number. To prevent cross-contamination, each cell subset was processed individually, whereas patient and healthy donor samples were processed jointly. Using the immunoSEQ multiplex PCR, TCRB sequences were amplified from cDNA into 87-bp fragments spanning the CDR3 region. Sequencing of the amplicons was done on the Illumina HiSeq platform. Per the original workflow: PCR bias was corrected computationally using synthetic template baselines, and reads within Hamming distance 2 were collapsed, with unmergeable singletons discarded. Reads were aligned to IMGT to assign V, D and J genes, CDR3 length, and insertions or deletions at six rearrangement sites. Within each subset, clonotype counts were normalized to sorted cell number, after which true diversity and Gini coefficients were computed with the tcR R package. The overlap coefficient, calculated on TCRB nucleotide sequences, was used to measure repertoire sharing. TCRdb stores this immuneACCESS table with in-frame sequences only. Part of the clones is absent; in the studies checked, under half of the shortfall reflects unresolved V genes, and no reason is known for the rest. V and J calls and clone size are given by that table; D and trimming were obtained from the DNA. This sample comprises 50,000 to 70,000 clones, roughly 52% of them detected only once. 2% to 3% of the sample is held by the ten biggest clonotypes.

Each donor gave one peripheral blood draw, averaging roughly 100 mL, which was collected into heparinised tubes. A BD FACSAria II was used to sort naive, central memory, regulatory and stem cell-like memory CD4+ T cells with a panel that included CD45RO, CCR7, CD25, CD127, CD95 and CD27. Every sorted population had a purity above 95%. Right away, PBMCs were isolated by Lymphoprep density gradient centrifugation and were stained directly, with no culture step. So that batch effects would be minimized, each experiment stained and sorted samples in pairs, pairing one healthy donor with one patient. The investigation overall reported the following: The naive, central memory and regulatory TCRB repertoires appeared to resemble one another more closely among patients than among healthy donors. Shorter templates might have been favored by PCR, but patient and control samples were amplified and corrected together, so both groups would have been affected equally by any skew. A moderate but significant shortening of TCRB CDR3 length was observed in type 1 diabetes patients in all four CD4+ subsets. Patients with type 1 diabetes made fewer insertions and deleted more nucleotides at VDJ recombination sites, implying thymic rearrangement abnormalities. Only small numbers of individuals were included in the HLA sub-analyses, which left unresolved whether HLA type had any influence on TCRB rearrangement. Because cDNA was sequenced instead of genomic DNA, highly expressing activated cells could be over-represented, though the groups showed no difference in activation or CD3 levels.

According to the germline V gene, CDR1 reads WSHSY and CDR2 reads SAAADI. V is reduced by 5 bases and J by 0 bases, leaving a spacing of 9 bases between them. From cysteine to phenylalanine, the CDR3 is 14 amino acids long. Here the CDR3 DNA is all that survives: 42 bases in frame from base 1. Material: Tregs from blood. In the paper's terms, the cell subset or site label means: regulatory CD4+ T cells. Rearrangement joined TRBV10-2 to TRBJ2-3; TRBD2 is possibly the D segment (6 matching bases). The TCR originated in a woman between 40 and 50 years old with type 1 diabetes. The nucleotide sequence is TGCGCCAGCAGTTCAGGGACTAGCACAGATACGCAGTATTTT. This sequence encodes CASSSGTSTDTQYF.